These 29 T cell receptor beta chains share one sample of origin, sequenced in a study of Ad26.COV2.S vaccination and SARS-CoV-2 variants. Treatment indicated: roughly 18 received Ad26.COV2.S at low or high dose, single or two shots; five or six received placebo; per-sample allocation not given. Following the first vaccine or placebo injection, samples were taken on day 63. The assay was immunoSEQ multiplex PCR, and TCRdb's table has in-frame clones only and misses some. The table records 440,000 or so clones, 90% of them present only once. The sequences come from peripheral blood, collected in a trial of Ad26.COV2.S vaccine versus placebo. The receptors originated from a person between 18 and 65 years old who received the Ad26.COV2.S COVID-19 vaccine or a placebo.

This clone was seen a single time. The chain couples TRBV28 to TRBJ1-2; unclear D gene. The germline gives CDR1 MDHEN, CDR2 SYDVKM. This CDR3 spans 11 amino acids. The V and J ends lost 3 bases and 8 bases respectively, with 7 bases between them. The CDR3, as DNA: TGTGCCAGCAGTTTTGGGTGGGGCTACACCTTC. Its protein is CASSFGWGYTF.

The V and J genes are TRBV19 and TRBJ1-2; no clear D gene. The CDR3 length is 14 residues. Trimming shortened V by 0 bases and J by 4 bases, and 9 bases separated the two germline ends. Germline CDR1 and CDR2: LNHDA and SQIVND (reference sequence). CDR3 loop: CASSIDPPSYGYTF. In DNA, the CDR3 is TGTGCCAGTAGTATAGATCCCCCGTCCTATGGCTACACCTTC. Combining the CDR3 with reference TRBV19 and TRBJ1-2 gives the whole variable domain DGGITQSPKYLFRKEGQNVTLSCEQNLNHDAMYWYRQDPGQGLRLIYYSQIVNDFQKGDIAEGYSVSREKKESFPLTVTSAQKNPTAFYLCASSIDPPSYGYTFGSGTRLTVV.

The chain carries TRBV21-1 and TRBJ1-3. TRBV21-1 constitutes a pseudogene. The CDR3 length is 14 residues. CDR3 DNA: TGTGCCAGCAGCAAACGCCCCGGGGACGACACCATATATTTT. Its translation is CASSKRPGDDTIYF.

This chain links TRBV18 with TRBJ2-7; a possible D gene is TRBD2 (5 bases). The germline CDR1 and CDR2 sequences are KGHSH and LQKENI. Trimming stripped 3 bases from V and 2 bases from J, with 20 bases between. This CDR3 region has 17 residues. For the CDR3, the DNA is TGTGCCAGCTCACCCGTCCCGGGGATAACCCCAACCTACGAGCAGTACTTC. It yields the protein CASSPVPGITPTYEQYF.

V is TRBV9 and J is TRBJ2-3; D is uncertain. The germline CDR1 and CDR2 sequences are SGDLS and YYNGEE. The V end lost 2 bases, the J end lost 10 bases, and 8 bases lay between the germline ends. CDR3 size: 11 residues. CDR3 nucleotides: TGTGCCAGCAGCGTTAGCCGTCCGCAGTATTTT. It yields the protein CASSVSRPQYF.

The CDR3 spells CASSRGGYSDEQFF. In DNA, the CDR3 is TGTGCCAGCAGCCGAGGGGGTTACAGCGATGAGCAGTTCTTC. The chain has TRBV6-2 or TRBV6-3 and TRBJ2-1, with a weak D call TRBD1 (6 bases). V was pared by 6 bases and J by 8 bases, with 17 bases between. The germline V gene encodes CDR1 MNHEY and CDR2 SVGEGT. The CDR3 is made up of 14 amino acids.

The chain has TRBV5-6 and TRBJ1-1; no clear D. With 1 base removed from V and 1 base from J, the gap between germline ends came to 5 bases. The CDR3 extends over 13 amino acids. Germline V lookup: CDR1 SGHDT, CDR2 YYEEEE. This chain's CDR3 is CASSLQENTEAFF. CDR3 nucleotide sequence: TGTGCCAGCAGCTTGCAGGAGAACACTGAAGCTTTCTTT.

The rearrangement joins TRBV18 to TRBJ1-6; perhaps TRBD1 as D (6 bases). V dropped 2 bases and J dropped 8 bases, with 7 bases sitting between them. The CDR3 runs to 13 residues. Germline V gene sequence: CDR1 KGHSH, CDR2 LQKENI. CDR3 DNA sequence: TGTGCCAGCTCACCAAGGGGGGATTCACCCCTCCACTTT. It translates to CASSPRGDSPLHF.

V and J are TRBV5-1 and TRBJ2-7, with no clear D. The germline CDR1 and CDR2 sequences are SGHRS and YFSETQ. There are 13 residues in the CDR3. V was clipped by 0 bases and J by 3 bases, with 7 bases between them. CDR3 bases: TGCGCCAGCAGCTTGGGCAACTTCTACGAGCAGTACTTC. This gives the protein CASSLGNFYEQYF. The full variable domain, completed using reference TRBV5-1 and TRBJ2-7, is KAGVTQTPRYLIKTRGQQVTLSCSPISGHRSVSWYQQTPGQGLQFLFEYFSETQRNKGNFPGRFSGRQFSNSRSEMNVSTLELGDSALYLCASSLGNFYEQYFGPGTRLTVT.

The chain uses TRBV5-1 and TRBJ2-1, with 9 bases fitting TRBD2. In germline, CDR1 is SGHRS, CDR2 YFSETQ. The CDR3 contains 16 residues. Trimming at V came to 4 bases and at J to 4 bases, leaving 9 bases not matched to a gene. The CDR3 DNA follows: TGCGCCAGCAGCACGGGCCGCCTAGCGGGGTACAATGAGCAGTTCTTC. Translating it yields CASSTGRLAGYNEQFF.

The rearrangement links TRBV18 to TRBJ1-6, with D possibly matching TRBD1 (6 bases). This CDR3 is built from 18 residues. The germline gives CDR1 KGHSH, CDR2 LQKENI. Trimming stripped 1 base from V and 6 bases from J, with 19 bases between. The CDR3 spells CASSPLPWGPSGNSPLHF. CDR3 DNA sequence: TGTGCCAGCTCACCACTGCCCTGGGGGCCTTCGGGTAATTCACCCCTCCACTTT.

The chain joins TRBV4-2 to TRBJ2-3, with 12 bases that match TRBD2. The V and J ends lost 0 bases and 5 bases, in that order; junction bases with no gene match: 3. This CDR3 has 16 amino acids. Germline CDR1 is LGHNA and CDR2 is YNFKEQ. In DNA form, the CDR3 reads TGTGCCAGCAGCCAAGAGACTAGCGGGAGAATAGATACGCAGTATTTT. It specifies CASSQETSGRIDTQYF.

Here the CDR3 DNA reads TGTGCCAGCAGCCGGCCCGGGTCGGAAGCTTTCTTT. The encoded protein is CASSRPGSEAFF. V is TRBV5-4 and J is TRBJ1-1; D not resolved. This CDR3 has 12 amino acids. From germline, CDR1 is SGHNT and CDR2 YYREEE (reference sequence). Trimming left V 4 bases short and J 8 bases short, with 12 bases between.

The genes are TRBV15 and TRBJ2-1; no definite D call. Germline V CDR1 and CDR2: LNHNV, YYDKDF (reference sequence). Between the trimmed V and J ends, which lost 5 bases and 8 bases, there was a span of 10 bases. This CDR3 is built from 12 residues. CDR3 residues: CATSQAGYEQFF. The CDR3 bases are TGTGCCACCAGCCAGGCCGGGTATGAGCAGTTCTTC. The variable domain in full, with the rest retrieved from reference TRBV15 and TRBJ2-1, is DAMVIQNPRYQVTQFGKPVTLSCSQTLNHNVMYWYQQKSSQAPKLLFHYYDKDFNNEADTPDNFQSRRPNTSFCFLDIRSPGLGDTAMYLCATSQAGYEQFFGPGTRLTVL.

Here the CDR3 DNA reads TGTGCCACCCGGACAGACTATGGCTACACCTTC. It codes for CATRTDYGYTF. The J gene is TRBJ1-2, the V gene TRBV6-6, with D tentatively TRBD1 (6 bases). This CDR3 comprises 11 residues. The germline V and J ends were trimmed by 10 bases and 3 bases, with 9 bases remaining between them. CDR1 is MNHNY and CDR2 is SVGAGI in the germline V gene (reference sequence).

V usage is TRBV6-1 and J usage is TRBJ2-1, with a tentative D call TRBD1 (5 bases). The germline gives CDR1 MNHNS, CDR2 SASEGT. The CDR3 sequence is 14 residues long. Trimming stripped 1 base from V and 9 bases from J, with 13 bases between. CDR3 DNA sequence: TGTGCCAGCAGTGAAGGGCAGGGTATCGGTGAGCAGTTCTTC. Amino acid sequence: CASSEGQGIGEQFF.

The chain recombines TRBV5-6 with TRBJ2-7; possibly TRBD1 for D (6 bases). The V end lost 3 bases, the J end lost 0 bases, and 16 bases lay between the germline ends. This CDR3 is 16 amino acids long. CDR1 and CDR2 from the germline V gene are SGHDT and YYEEEE. CDR3 region: CASSSFRQAYSYEQYF. DNA of the CDR3: TGTGCCAGCAGCTCATTTAGACAGGCTTACTCCTACGAGCAGTACTTC.

The chain couples TRBV11-2 to TRBJ2-7; no clear D gene. Germline CDR1 reads SGHAT; CDR2 reads FQNNGV. V was cut by 2 bases and J by 2 bases, with 13 bases left in between. The CDR3 loop spans 15 amino acids. CDR3 coding DNA: TGTGCCAGCAGCTTAATTCAGGCCCCAGCCTACGAGCAGTACTTC. It is translated as CASSLIQAPAYEQYF.

The rearrangement links TRBV5-6 to TRBJ2-7, with a possible D match to TRBD2 (6 bases). With 3 bases removed from V and 6 bases from J, the gap between germline ends came to 19 bases. Germline CDR1 SGHDT, CDR2 YYEEEE. The CDR3 has 15 amino acids. CDR3 DNA: TGTGCCAGCAGCTCTGTTGGCGGGTTGGGGGGCGAGCAGTACTTC. Encoded protein: CASSSVGGLGGEQYF.

The chain couples TRBV15 to TRBJ2-5; D unclear. Between the trimmed V and J ends, which lost 0 bases and 4 bases, there was a span of 6 bases. Germline V gene sequence: CDR1 LNHNV, CDR2 YYDKDF (reference sequence). The CDR3 sequence is 13 residues long. This CDR3 is CATSRDPGETQYF. The CDR3 DNA reads TGTGCCACCAGCAGAGATCCGGGAGAGACCCAGTACTTC.

The gene calls are TRBV3-1 (or the pseudogene TRBV3-2) and TRBJ1-1; TRBD1 might be the D (6 bases). Germline V gene sequence: CDR1 LGHDT, CDR2 YNNKEL (reference sequence). Trimming removed 4 bases from V and 6 bases from J, with 15 bases in between. The CDR3 runs to 14 residues. The CDR3 is CASSRLDRGAEAFF. In nucleotides, the CDR3 is TGTGCCAGCAGCCGGTTGGACAGAGGCGCTGAAGCTTTCTTT.

J is TRBJ2-1 and V is TRBV7-9; 12 bases map to TRBD2. CDR3 length equals 17 residues. Germline V CDR1 and CDR2: SEHNR, FQNEAQ (reference sequence). After removal of 1 base from V and 6 bases from J, the junction contained 7 bases not matched to a gene. The CDR3 reads CASSLGTSGNYFNEQFF. In nucleotides, the CDR3 is TGTGCCAGCAGCTTAGGGACTAGCGGGAACTATTTCAATGAGCAGTTCTTC.

V is TRBV10-3 and J is TRBJ2-7; D is unresolved. The CDR3 runs 14 residues. V was cut by 3 bases and J by 0 bases, with 9 bases left in between. Germline CDR1 and CDR2: ENHRY and SYGVKD. Here the CDR3 reads CAISDGRISYEQYF. For the CDR3, the DNA is TGTGCCATCAGTGACGGACGAATCTCCTACGAGCAGTACTTC.

This chain connects TRBV2 to TRBJ1-1; 10 bases line up with TRBD1. Germline lookup yields CDR1 SNHLY and CDR2 FYNNEI. The V gene end was trimmed by 7 bases and the J gene end by 7 bases; junction bases not matched to a gene: 21. The CDR3 is 18 residues long. The CDR3 reads CASIPGQGINYVLDEAFF. Written as DNA, the CDR3 is TGTGCCAGCATTCCGGGACAGGGGATTAACTACGTACTAGATGAAGCTTTCTTT. Combining the CDR3 with reference TRBV2 and TRBJ1-1 gives the whole variable domain EPEVTQTPSHQVTQMGQEVILRCVPISNHLYFYWYRQILGQKVEFLVSFYNNEISEKSEIFDDQFSVERPDGSNFTLKIRSTKLEDSAMYFCASIPGQGINYVLDEAFFGQGTRLTVV.

The J gene is TRBJ2-3, the V gene TRBV3-1 (or the pseudogene TRBV3-2); 14 bases are a match to TRBD2. The germline gives CDR1 LGHDT, CDR2 YNNKEL (reference sequence). The CDR3 consists of 17 residues. Trimming removed 6 bases from V and 6 bases from J; junction bases left unmatched: 11. CDR3 sequence reads: CASSHGTSGSRGDTQYF. The CDR3 DNA reads as TGTGCCAGCAGTCACGGGACTAGCGGGAGTAGGGGGGATACGCAGTATTTT.

The CDR3 loop reads CASSLRREGHIDTQYF. CDR3 sequence (DNA): TGTGCCAGCAGCCTTAGGCGGGAGGGCCACATAGATACGCAGTATTTT. The chain combines TRBV11-1 with TRBJ2-3, with 9 bases matching TRBD2. Germline V lookup: CDR1 SGHAT, CDR2 FQDESV (reference sequence). V was pared by 5 bases and J by 5 bases, with 11 bases of the junction left unmatched. The CDR3 is 16 residues long.

The chain has TRBV7-2 and TRBJ1-4; tentatively, D is TRBD1 (5 bases). The V gene's germline CDR1 is SGHTA and CDR2 FQGNSA. The CDR3 totals 16 residues. V was trimmed by 5 bases and J by 0 bases, leaving 13 bases between them. As DNA, the CDR3 is TGTGCCAGCAGCAGACAGTCCCCTGCAACTAATGAAAAACTGTTTTTT. Its translation is CASSRQSPATNEKLFF.

The chain combines TRBV7-9 with TRBJ2-3, with D uncertain. Germline V gene lookup returns CDR1 SEHNR and CDR2 FQNEAQ (reference sequence). The CDR3 loop spans 12 amino acids. Trimming shortened V by 7 bases and J by 0 bases, and 5 bases separated the two germline ends. The CDR3 DNA is TGTGCCAGCACGTCCAGCACAGATACGCAGTATTTT. Residues: CASTSSTDTQYF.

This clone was observed a few times. The V and J genes are TRBV7-9 and TRBJ2-1; perhaps D is TRBD1 or TRBD2 (5 bases each). V dropped 5 bases and J dropped 0 bases, with 11 bases sitting between them. CDR1 and CDR2 from the germline V gene are SEHNR and FQNEAQ (reference sequence). The CDR3 consists of 15 residues. The CDR3 bases are TGTGCCAGCAGCCCTCGGGGCAGCTCCTACAATGAGCAGTTCTTC. Residues: CASSPRGSSYNEQFF.